This passage covers 26 T cell receptor beta chains from one sample sequenced in a study of cytomegalovirus exposure and HLA in healthy donors. PCR employed 60 Vbeta and 13 Jbeta primers. TCRdb keeps only in-frame clones here, not all; method: immunoSEQ multiplex PCR. The profile covers about 130,000 clones, with less than 85% appearing a single time and 2.1% taken by the ten largest. The specimen sequenced was PBMCs. The receptors originated from a woman aged 55-70 years in good health and CMV-seropositive.

V usage is TRBV2 and J usage is TRBJ1-2; D gene unclear. CDR1 SNHLY and CDR2 FYNNEI come from the germline V gene. The V end lost 7 bases, the J end lost 5 bases, and 8 bases lay between the germline ends. The CDR3 spans 11 residues. The CDR3 DNA reads as TGTGCCAGCACAGGAAGATATGGCTACACCTTC. This gives the protein CASTGRYGYTF.

The sample holds one count of this clone. This chain connects TRBV7-2 to TRBJ1-5; D is unclear. Germline values: CDR1 SGHTA, CDR2 FQGNSA. V gave up 4 bases and J gave up 7 bases, with 14 bases separating them. The CDR3 is made up of 14 amino acids. CDR3 DNA: TGTGCCAGCAGCTCCCTAGGAGGCGGGCAGCCCCAGCATTTT. The encoded protein is CASSSLGGGQPQHF.

This clone is medium-sized within its sample. The J gene is TRBJ1-2, the V gene TRBV6-5, with D perhaps TRBD1 (5 bases). The CDR3 spans 14 residues. V gave up 4 bases and J gave up 7 bases, with 16 bases separating them. Germline CDR1 is MNHEY and CDR2 is SVGAGI. The CDR3: CASSSLGGGFGYTF. Written as DNA, the CDR3 is TGTGCCAGCAGTTCCCTGGGGGGAGGTTTTGGCTACACCTTC.

This sequence joins TRBV5-1 and TRBJ1-4; D unresolved. CDR3 length: 16 residues. Germline V gene lookup returns CDR1 SGHRS and CDR2 YFSETQ. V lost 0 bases and J lost 0, with 9 bases in between. The CDR3 sequence: CASSLGQTATNEKLFF. The CDR3 DNA reads as TGCGCCAGCAGCTTGGGGCAGACTGCAACTAATGAAAAACTGTTTTTT.

About this clone: An end of the junction differs from the germline gene, which may be a read error. The genes are TRBV7-7 and TRBJ2-2; unclear D gene. The CDR3 is 16 amino acids. CDR1 is SSHAT, CDR2 FNYEAQ, per germline (reference sequence). The CDR3: CASSLLAGQNAGELFF. The CDR3, as DNA: TGTGCTAGCAGCTTATTGGCAGGTCAGAACGCCGGGGAGCTGTTTTTT. Full variable domain (missing parts from reference TRBV7-7 and TRBJ2-2): GAGVSQSPRYKVTKRGQDVTLRCDPISSHATLYWYQQALGQGPEFLTYFNYEAQPDKSGLPSDRFSAERPEGSISTLTIQRTEQRDSAMYRCASSLLAGQNAGELFFGEGSRLTVL.

The genes are TRBV5-6 and TRBJ2-5, with D possibly being TRBD2 (7 bases). Per germline, CDR1 SGHDT and CDR2 YYEEEE. The CDR3 totals 15 residues. Trimming shortened V by 4 bases and J by 3 bases, and 16 bases separated the two germline ends. The CDR3: CASSPLGGRKETQYF. CDR3 DNA sequence: TGTGCCAGCAGCCCACTGGGGGGGCGAAAAGAGACCCAGTACTTC.

The gene calls are TRBV5-1 and TRBJ2-5, with 7 bases aligning to TRBD1. CDR3 length: 15 residues. The germline V gene encodes CDR1 SGHRS and CDR2 YFSETQ. V was clipped by 4 bases and J by 4 bases; unmatched bases: 10. CDR3 DNA: TGCGCCAGCAGCCCGCCTACAGGGGCCGGAGAGACCCAGTACTTC. Its protein product is CASSPPTGAGETQYF.

The chain employs TRBV4-1 and TRBJ1-4; 7 bases map to TRBD1. Germline trimming cut 4 bases from V and 6 bases from J; bases unmatched to any gene: 8. The CDR3 contains 15 residues. Germline V gene data show CDR1 as MGHRA and CDR2 as YSYEKL. The CDR3 DNA follows: TGCGCCAGCAGCCTATCACAGGGGACGGATGAAAAACTGTTTTTT. It specifies CASSLSQGTDEKLFF.

This clone was counted only a few times. The chain links TRBV28 to TRBJ1-1; D is perhaps TRBD1 (6 bases). The length of the CDR3 is 14 residues. The germline V and J ends were trimmed by 4 bases and 0 bases, with 9 bases remaining between them. Germline-derived CDR1 and CDR2 are MDHEN and SYDVKM. DNA for the CDR3: TGTGCCAGCAGTTCGGGACACCTGAACACTGAAGCTTTCTTT. Protein product: CASSSGHLNTEAFF.

The chain links TRBV18 to TRBJ2-1; 9 bases are shared with TRBD1. The germline V gene encodes CDR1 KGHSH and CDR2 LQKENI. The CDR3 contains 15 residues. J gave up 6 bases and V 6 bases, and 9 bases lay outside the gene matches. CDR3 loop: CASSPGTGSFNEQFF. The CDR3 DNA follows: TGTGCCAGCTCCCCCGGGACAGGGTCGTTCAATGAGCAGTTCTTC.

Only a few counts were recorded for this clone. The V and J genes are TRBV5-5 and TRBJ1-1, with 9 bases lining up with TRBD1. Trimming removed 2 bases from V and 4 bases from J; junction bases left unmatched: 6. Germline lookup yields CDR1 SGHKS and CDR2 YYEKEE (reference sequence). This CDR3 is built from 15 residues. DNA for the CDR3: TGTGCCAGCAGCTTATCCGGGACAGGGAGCACTGAAGCTTTCTTT. Its protein product is CASSLSGTGSTEAFF.

V and J are TRBV5-1 and TRBJ2-2; 7 nucleotides agree with TRBD1. Trimming took 4 bases from V and 5 from J; bases not matched to a gene: 8. The CDR3 totals 15 residues. CDR1 is SGHRS, CDR2 YFSETQ, per germline. This CDR3 is CASSRATGRTGELFF. As DNA, the CDR3 is TGCGCCAGCAGCCGCGCGACAGGGAGAACCGGGGAGCTGTTTTTT.

This clone was counted between two and nine times. V gene TRBV5-6 combines with J gene TRBJ2-5, with 10 bases fitting TRBD2. The CDR3 runs to 16 residues. Germline values: CDR1 SGHDT, CDR2 YYEEEE. Trimming took 2 bases from V and 2 from J; bases not matched to a gene: 6. The CDR3 DNA reads as TGTGCCAGCAGCTTTTTTACTAGCGGGACTCAAGAGACCCAGTACTTC. It encodes CASSFFTSGTQETQYF.

The chain links TRBV5-4 to TRBJ2-2; 11 nucleotides agree with TRBD2. Germline loops: CDR1 SGHNT, CDR2 YYREEE (reference sequence). Trimming at V came to 1 base and at J to 5 bases, leaving 10 bases not matched to a gene. CDR3 length: 18 residues. CDR3 sequence (DNA): TGTGCCAGCAGCTTGATGGCTACTAGCGGGAGTATGACCGGGGAGCTGTTTTTT. Its protein product is CASSLMATSGSMTGELFF.

This chain uses TRBV5-4 with TRBJ2-1, with 10 bases matching TRBD1. J lost 3 bases, V lost 4 bases, and 4 bases had no gene match. In germline, CDR1 is SGHNT, CDR2 YYREEE (reference sequence). CDR3 size: 15 residues. CDR3 region: CASSVGTGDYNEQFF. DNA of the CDR3: TGTGCCAGCAGCGTTGGGACAGGGGACTACAATGAGCAGTTCTTC.

This clone was counted between two and nine times. CDR3 DNA sequence: TGTGCCTGGAGTTTGGGGGCTTCACCCCTCCACTTT. This sequence encodes CAWSLGASPLHF. The rearrangement links TRBV30 to TRBJ1-6, with a possible D match to TRBD1 (6 bases). The CDR3 extends over 12 amino acids. CDR1 and CDR2 from the germline V gene are GTSNPN and SVGIG (reference sequence). Trimming left V 2 bases short and J 9 bases short, with 8 bases between. Full variable domain (remainder filled in from reference TRBV30 and TRBJ1-6): SQTIHQWPATLVQPVGSPLSLECTVEGTSNPNLYWYRQAAGRGLQLLFYSVGIGQISSEVPQNLSASRPQDRQFILSSKKLLLSDSGFYLCAWSLGASPLHFGNGTRLTVT.

This clone was seen a few times. The chain couples TRBV2 to TRBJ1-4; 8 bases fit TRBD1. CDR1 is SNHLY and CDR2 is FYNNEI in the germline V gene. The CDR3 covers 15 residues. Trimming at V came to 6 bases and at J to 6 bases, leaving 9 bases not matched to a gene. CDR3 in DNA: TGTGCCAGCAGGGGCCGGACAGGGAAAGATGAAAAACTGTTTTTT. As protein: CASRGRTGKDEKLFF.

This clone was counted between two and nine times. The J gene is TRBJ1-4, the V gene TRBV9; 8 bases line up with TRBD1. CDR1 and CDR2 (germline): SGDLS, YYNGEE. The CDR3 has 17 amino acids. V lost 3 bases and J lost 4; bases outside the gene matches: 11. CDR3 DNA: TGTGCCAGCAGCGAGGAGGCTCCGGGACAGGTTAATGAAAAACTGTTTTTT. It yields the protein CASSEEAPGQVNEKLFF. Full variable domain (remainder filled in from reference TRBV9 and TRBJ1-4): DSGVTQTPKHLITATGQRVTLRCSPRSGDLSVYWYQQSLDQGLQFLIQYYNGEERAKGNILERFSAQQFPDLHSELNLSSLELGDSALYFCASSEEAPGQVNEKLFFGSGTQLSVL.

The V gene is TRBV6-1, the J gene TRBJ2-7, with 9 bases lining up with TRBD1. This CDR3 contains 13 residues. The ends lost 8 bases at V and 0 bases at J; junction bases unmatched: 2. Germline CDR1 is MNHNS and CDR2 is SASEGT. The CDR3 DNA is TGTGCCAGCGGACAGGGGATCTCCTACGAGCAGTACTTC. It is translated as CASGQGISYEQYF.

This clone has a single count. The rearrangement links TRBV7-8 to TRBJ1-5; tentatively, D is TRBD1 (5 bases). V lost 1 base and J 6 bases, leaving 10 bases between the germline ends. Germline V gene lookup returns CDR1 SGHVS and CDR2 FQNEAQ. This CDR3 has 14 residues. CDR3: CASSLGAGLQPQHF. CDR3 sequence (DNA): TGTGCCAGCAGCTTAGGCGCAGGGCTTCAGCCCCAGCATTTT.

The J gene is TRBJ2-7, the V gene TRBV19, with TRBD1 matching 7 bases. The ends lost 5 bases at V and 5 bases at J; junction bases unmatched: 6. CDR3 length: 13 residues. CDR1 is LNHDA and CDR2 is SQIVND in the germline V gene (reference sequence). The CDR3 region has the DNA TGTGCCAGTAGTGCCGGGACAGTCAACGAGCAGTACTTC. Translation gives CASSAGTVNEQYF.

The chain carries TRBV28 and TRBJ2-7; 10 positions agree with TRBD2. Trimming took 1 base from V and 2 from J; bases not matched to a gene: 5. Germline V gene sequence: CDR1 MDHEN, CDR2 SYDVKM. This CDR3 comprises 16 residues. The CDR3 DNA reads as TGTGCCAGCAGTTTATCGGTAGCGGGAGGTCCCTACGAGCAGTACTTC. Translated, it gives CASSLSVAGGPYEQYF.

This clone came up a few times. The chain has TRBV7-2 and TRBJ2-1, with D perhaps TRBD1 (6 bases). The CDR3 loop spans 15 amino acids. Per germline, CDR1 SGHTA and CDR2 FQGNSA. Trimming shortened V by 4 bases and J by 3 bases, and 13 bases separated the two germline ends. CDR3 amino acids: CASSSQSGHYNEQFF. CDR3 in DNA: TGTGCCAGCAGCTCCCAGTCGGGACACTACAATGAGCAGTTCTTC.

This clone was picked up a small number of times. The gene calls are TRBV2 and TRBJ1-4; no definite D call. The CDR3 has 14 amino acids. With 8 bases removed from V and 0 bases from J, the gap between germline ends came to 10 bases. Germline V gene lookup returns CDR1 SNHLY and CDR2 FYNNEI. CDR3 bases: TGTGCCAGCGTGAGGGATGCAACTAATGAAAAACTGTTTTTT. Its translation is CASVRDATNEKLFF.

The V and J genes are TRBV5-1 and TRBJ2-2; TRBD2 matches at 9 bases. The CDR3 spans 16 residues. Unmatched junction bases numbered 6, after V lost 0 bases and J lost 6 bases. Per germline, CDR1 SGHRS and CDR2 YFSETQ. The CDR3 bases are TGCGCCAGCAGCTTGGCCGAACTAGCGGGCGCCGGGGAGCTGTTTTTT. It is translated as CASSLAELAGAGELFF.

V usage is TRBV2 and J usage is TRBJ1-3; D possibly corresponds to TRBD1 (6 bases). V gave up 0 bases and J gave up 6 bases, with 12 bases separating them. Germline lookup yields CDR1 SNHLY and CDR2 FYNNEI. The CDR3 runs to 15 residues. The CDR3 sequence: CASSEARSGENTIYF. In DNA form, the CDR3 reads TGTGCCAGCAGTGAAGCGAGGTCAGGGGAAAACACCATATATTTT.